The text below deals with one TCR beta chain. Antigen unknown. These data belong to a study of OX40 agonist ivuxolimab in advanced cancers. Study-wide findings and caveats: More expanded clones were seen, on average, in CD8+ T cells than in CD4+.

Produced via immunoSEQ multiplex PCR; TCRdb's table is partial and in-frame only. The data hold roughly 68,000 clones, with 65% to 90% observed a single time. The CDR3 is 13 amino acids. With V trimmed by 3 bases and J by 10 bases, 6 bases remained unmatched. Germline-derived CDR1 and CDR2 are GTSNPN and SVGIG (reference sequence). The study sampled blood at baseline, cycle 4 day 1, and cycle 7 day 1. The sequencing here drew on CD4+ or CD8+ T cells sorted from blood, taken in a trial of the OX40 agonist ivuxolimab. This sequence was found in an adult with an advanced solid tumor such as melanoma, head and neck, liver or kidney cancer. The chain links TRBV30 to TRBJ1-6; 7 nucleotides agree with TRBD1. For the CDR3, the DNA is TGTGCCTGGAGAAGACAGGGAGGCTCACCCCTCCACTTT. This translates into CAWRRQGGSPLHF.